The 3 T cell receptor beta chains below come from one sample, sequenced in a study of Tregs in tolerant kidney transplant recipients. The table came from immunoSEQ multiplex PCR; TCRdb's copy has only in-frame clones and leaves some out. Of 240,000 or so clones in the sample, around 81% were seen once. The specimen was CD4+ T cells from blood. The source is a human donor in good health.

The CDR3 DNA is TGTGCCAGCTCATGGACAGTGGATTATCAGCCCCAGCATTTT. This gives the protein CASSWTVDYQPQHF. The chain links TRBV18 to TRBJ1-5, with D possibly matching TRBD1 (6 bases). V lost 5 bases to trimming and J lost 5 bases, with 13 bases between them. Germline V gene data show CDR1 as KGHSH and CDR2 as LQKENI. This CDR3 has 14 amino acids.

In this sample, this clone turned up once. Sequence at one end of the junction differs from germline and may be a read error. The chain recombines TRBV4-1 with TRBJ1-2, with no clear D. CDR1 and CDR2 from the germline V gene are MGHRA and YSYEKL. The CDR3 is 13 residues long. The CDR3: CASSDGTNYGDTF. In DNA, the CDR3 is TGCGCCAGCAGCGACGGAACTAACTATGGCGACACCTTC.

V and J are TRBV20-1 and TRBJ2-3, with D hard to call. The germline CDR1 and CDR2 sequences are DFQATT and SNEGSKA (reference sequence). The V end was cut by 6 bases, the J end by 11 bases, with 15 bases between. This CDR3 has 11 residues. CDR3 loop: CSAQDLLRQYF. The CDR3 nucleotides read TGCAGTGCCCAAGACCTTCTGAGGCAGTATTTT.